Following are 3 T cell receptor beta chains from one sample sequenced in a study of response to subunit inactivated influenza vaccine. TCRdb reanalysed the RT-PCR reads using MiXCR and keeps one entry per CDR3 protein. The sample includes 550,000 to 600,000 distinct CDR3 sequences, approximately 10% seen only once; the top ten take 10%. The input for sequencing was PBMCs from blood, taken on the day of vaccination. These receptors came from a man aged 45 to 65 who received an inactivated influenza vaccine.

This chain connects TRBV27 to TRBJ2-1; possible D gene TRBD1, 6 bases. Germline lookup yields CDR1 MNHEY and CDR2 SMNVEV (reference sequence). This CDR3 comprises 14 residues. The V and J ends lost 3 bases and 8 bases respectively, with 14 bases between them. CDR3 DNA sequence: TGTGCCAGCAGTTTGAGGGGGATATCCCATGAGCAGTTCTTC. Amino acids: CASSLRGISHEQFF.

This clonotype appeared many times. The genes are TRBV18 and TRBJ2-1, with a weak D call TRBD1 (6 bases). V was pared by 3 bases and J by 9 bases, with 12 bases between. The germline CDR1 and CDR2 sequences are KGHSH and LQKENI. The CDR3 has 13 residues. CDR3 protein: CASSPNRDGEQFF. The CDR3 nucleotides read TGTGCCAGCTCACCGAACAGGGATGGTGAGCAGTTCTTC.

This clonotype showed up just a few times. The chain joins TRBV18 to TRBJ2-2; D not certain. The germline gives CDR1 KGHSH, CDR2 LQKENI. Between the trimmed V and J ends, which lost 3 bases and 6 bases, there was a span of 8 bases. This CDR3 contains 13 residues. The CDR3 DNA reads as TGTGCCAGCTCACCCCCCTACTCCGGGGAGCTGTTTTTT. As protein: CASSPPYSGELFF.